The rows below give T cell receptor beta chains drawn from one sample of a study of cytomegalovirus exposure and HLA in healthy donors. The data were produced by immunoSEQ multiplex PCR, yet TCRdb's version contains in-frame clones alone and is incomplete. The sample includes 210,000 or so clones, more than 85% of them seen just once. The sample consisted of PBMCs. All receptors come from a woman younger than 35 in good health and CMV-seronegative. CDR3s include the opening cysteine and the closing phenylalanine or tryptophan. A D gene is named only where the DNA matches it firmly. A row's size may be missing; if present it is once, few, many or a size class.

-	TRBV6-5	-	TRBJ1-3	CASSGFGGPGNTIYF	TGTGCCAGCAGTGGATTCGGGGGGCCTGGAAACACCATATATTTT
-	TRBV18	-	TRBJ1-1	CASSPPRRVTDTEAFF	TGTGCCAGCTCACCACCGAGGAGGGTCACTGACACTGAAGCTTTCTTT
-	TRBV28	-	TRBJ1-2	CASRPELVSGVYGYTF	TGTGCCAGCAGACCGGAGTTGGTGTCTGGCGTCTATGGCTACACCTTC
-	TRBV14	-	TRBJ1-2	CASSQEWRNGYTF	TGTGCCAGCAGCCAAGAGTGGCGGAATGGCTACACCTTC
-	TRBV7-6	TRBD2	TRBJ2-1	CASSRLAGSDNEQFF	TGTGCCAGCAGCAGGCTAGCGGGGTCAGACAATGAGCAGTTCTTC
once	TRBV4-3	TRBD1	TRBJ1-1	CASSQRQGRSEAFF	TGCGCCAGCAGCCAAAGACAGGGTAGGTCTGAAGCTTTCTTT
-	TRBV5-1	TRBD2	TRBJ2-1	CASSLGLAPSYNEQFF	TGCGCCAGCAGCTTGGGACTAGCGCCCTCCTACAATGAGCAGTTCTTC
-	TRBV7-7	TRBD2	TRBJ2-7	CASSRGLANSYEQYF	TGTGCCAGCAGCCGGGGACTAGCGAACTCCTACGAGCAGTACTTC
-	TRBV27	-	TRBJ2-7	CANARRDTSEQYF	TGTGCCAACGCCCGCCGGGACACCAGCGAGCAGTACTTC
-	TRBV5-1	TRBD1	TRBJ1-2	CASSPRTGSNYGYTF	TGCGCCAGCAGCCCAAGGACAGGGTCTAACTATGGCTACACCTTC
-	TRBV18	TRBD1	TRBJ1-1	CASSGQGAPFTFF	TGTGCCAGCTCAGGACAGGGGGCGCCTTTTACTTTCTTT
-	TRBV4-3	-	TRBJ2-7	CASSQSLTGRKQYF	TGCGCCAGCAGCCAATCTTTGACAGGGAGGAAGCAGTACTTC
-	TRBV10-1	-	TRBJ2-4	CASSRDQEVKVQYF	TGCGCCAGCAGTCGGGATCAGGAGGTGAAGGTTCAGTACTTC
-	TRBV4-3	TRBD1	TRBJ2-7	CASSQLHPGQTHEQYF	TGCGCCAGCAGCCAATTACACCCGGGACAGACCCACGAGCAGTACTTC
-	TRBV29-1	-	TRBJ2-5	CSVVAAGETQYF	TGCAGCGTTGTGGCCGCGGGAGAGACCCAGTACTTC
-	TRBV7-9	-	TRBJ2-1	CASSLTITEQFF	TGTGCCAGCAGCTTAACTATCACTGAGCAGTTCTTC
-	TRBV10-3	-	TRBJ1-2	CAISLDSGALVRGYTF	TGTGCCATCAGTCTAGACTCAGGGGCCCTCGTGAGGGGCTACACCTTC
-	TRBV7-2	-	TRBJ2-5	CASSLVGETQYF	TGTGCCAGCAGCCTAGTTGGCGAGACCCAGTACTTC
-	TRBV11-2	TRBD2	TRBJ2-7	CASSSRLAGPPYEQYF	TGTGCCAGCAGCTCCCGACTAGCGGGGCCCCCCTACGAGCAGTACTTC
-	TRBV2	-	TRBJ1-1	CASTAGRVTEAFF	TGTGCCAGCACTGCAGGGAGGGTCACTGAAGCTTTCTTT
-	TRBV11-2	-	TRBJ1-1	CASSLRGGNTEAFF	TGTGCCAGCAGCTTACGGGGAGGGAACACTGAAGCTTTCTTT
-	TRBV7-2	-	TRBJ2-7	CASSLSTYEQYF	TGTGCCAGCAGCTTATCTACCTACGAGCAGTACTTC
-	TRBV2	-	TRBJ1-4	CASRLSQSNEKLFF	TGTGCCAGCCGCCTATCACAGAGTAATGAAAAACTGTTTTTT
-	TRBV28	TRBD1	TRBJ1-1	CASSSPGTGVKNTEAFF	TGTGCCAGCAGCTCCCCGGGGACAGGGGTCAAGAACACTGAAGCTTTCTTT
-	TRBV5-6	-	TRBJ2-7	CASRLEQGSYEQYF	TGTGCCAGCAGGTTGGAACAGGGATCCTACGAGCAGTACTTC
once	TRBV18	TRBD2	TRBJ2-7	CASSQTGTSGLYEQYF	TGTGCCAGCTCACAAACCGGGACTAGCGGGCTCTACGAGCAGTACTTC
-	TRBV7-2	-	TRBJ1-5	CASSLGGQPQHF	TGTGCCAGCAGCTTAGGCGGCCAGCCCCAGCATTTT
-	TRBV11-3	-	TRBJ2-7	CASSLAEGAYEQYF	TGTGCCAGCAGCTTAGCTGAGGGAGCTTACGAGCAGTACTTC
-	TRBV5-1	TRBD2	TRBJ2-7	CASRLAGGSYEQYF	TGCGCCAGCAGGCTAGCGGGGGGTTCCTACGAGCAGTACTTC